This TCR beta chain was recorded in a study of blood T cell repertoires in COVID-19. Across the study: COVID-19 samples, acute and convalescent, were from the United States, Italy and Spain. Sample material is recorded as cDNA or gDNA derived from T cells, B-cell-depleted T cells, or PBMCs.

The authors' processing: Estimates of nucleated cell counts were drawn from the amplification of reference gene primers. The data were produced by immunoSEQ multiplex PCR, yet TCRdb's version contains in-frame clones alone and is incomplete. The DNA was the basis for D and trimming; V, J and clone size are from that table. The data show 270,000 or so clones, approximately 77% seen once. The sequence was collected from a woman aged 18-30 years with acute or convalescent COVID-19. The specimen sequenced was peripheral blood.

The CDR3 region is CASSPTAGPTYEQYF. For the CDR3, the DNA is TGTGCCAGCAGCCCCACAGCGGGACCTACCTACGAGCAGTACTTC. The rearrangement joins TRBV3-1 (or the pseudogene TRBV3-2) to TRBJ2-7; 7 bases fit TRBD2. Germline V gives CDR1 LGHDT, CDR2 YNNKEL (reference sequence). This CDR3 comprises 15 residues. Unmatched junction bases numbered 8, after V lost 4 bases and J lost 2 bases.